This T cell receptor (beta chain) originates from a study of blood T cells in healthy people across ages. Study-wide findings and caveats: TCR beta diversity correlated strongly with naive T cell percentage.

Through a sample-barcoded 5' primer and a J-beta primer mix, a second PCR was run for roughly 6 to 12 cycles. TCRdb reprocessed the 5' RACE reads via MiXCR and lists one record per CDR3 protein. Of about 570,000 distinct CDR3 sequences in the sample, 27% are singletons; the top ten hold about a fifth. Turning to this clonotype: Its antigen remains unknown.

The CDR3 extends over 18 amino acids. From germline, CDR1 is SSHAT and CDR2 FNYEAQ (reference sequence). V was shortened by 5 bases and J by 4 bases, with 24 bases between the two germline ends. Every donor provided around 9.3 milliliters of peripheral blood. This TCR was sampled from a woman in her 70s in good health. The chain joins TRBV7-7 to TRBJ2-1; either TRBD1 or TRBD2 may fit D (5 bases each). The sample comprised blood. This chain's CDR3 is CASSPTTRGRLLYNEQFF. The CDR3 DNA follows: TGTGCCAGCAGCCCCACGACCCGGGGCCGGCTGCTTTACAATGAGCAGTTCTTC.